The entry that follows covers one TCR beta chain sequence. Study processing details: Nucleated cell counts were estimated from reference gene primer amplification. Produced via immunoSEQ multiplex PCR; TCRdb's table is partial and in-frame only. V and J calls and clone size follow that table, whereas D and trimming were derived from the DNA. The sample lists 39,000 or so clones, about nine tenths occurring once. The data originate from a study of blood T cell repertoires in COVID-19. At the level of the study: Specimens from acute and convalescent COVID-19 originated in the United States, Italy and Spain. The cDNA or gDNA used as material had been derived from T cells, B-cell-depleted T cells, or PBMCs.

Germline CDR1 reads SNHLY; CDR2 reads FYNNEI. Germline trimming cut 5 bases from V and 5 bases from J; bases unmatched to any gene: 13. This CDR3 has 16 amino acids. This clonotype was obtained from a man between 50 and 59 years old with active COVID-19. The gene calls are TRBV2 and TRBJ2-7; 9 nucleotides line up with TRBD1. Sequencing was done on a sample of peripheral blood. CDR3 protein: CASSKPFGTGSHEQYF. In nucleotides, the CDR3 is TGTGCCAGCAGTAAACCCTTCGGGACAGGGTCCCACGAGCAGTACTTC.